The entry below describes one TCR beta chain. These data belong to a study of technical replicates of blood from a few donors. There are 14 residues in the CDR3. V trimming: 0 bases; J trimming: 3 bases; junction bases outside the gene matches: 3. From germline, CDR1 is SGDLS and CDR2 YYNGEE. The protocol was immunoSEQ multiplex PCR, while the TCRdb copy is restricted to in-frame clones and leaves out a portion. Counted here are 50,000 to 80,000 clones, 80% to 90% occurring once; the ten biggest clones make up less than 6%. The sample comprised PBMCs. This chain uses TRBV9 with TRBJ2-7; 7 bases are shared with TRBD1. The sequence derives from a human donor in good health. Some clones in this sample may be carry-over from other donors' samples. CDR3 nucleotides: TGTGCCAGCAGCGTAGAACAGGGGTTCTACGAGCAGTACTTC. It specifies CASSVEQGFYEQYF.